Sequencing of this T cell receptor (beta chain) was carried out in a study of blood T cell repertoires in COVID-19. Study overall: Italy, Spain and the United States were the sources of the convalescent and acute COVID-19 samples.

The CDR3 covers 14 residues. Trimming cost V 0 bases and J 1 base, with 7 bases left between them. Germline V gene sequence: CDR1 SGHTA, CDR2 FQGNSA. Followed over time, Seattle patients had been enrolled while infection was active. Per the authors' pipeline: For nucleated cells, counts were estimated from reference gene primer amplification. Clones were sequenced by immunoSEQ multiplex PCR, and TCRdb holds only the in-frame ones, with some missing. The V and J calls and clone size are taken from that table; D and trimming were inferred from the DNA. This repertoire shows tens of thousands of clones, about four fifths found once; its top ten account for 15% to 25%.

The rearrangement links TRBV7-2 to TRBJ2-7; D is uncertain. The TCR comes from a man aged 30-40 years with COVID-19, enrolled during active disease. Sequenced material: peripheral blood. In nucleotides, the CDR3 is TGTGCCAGCAGCTTAGCGGGCCGGTCCTACGAGCAGTACTTC. Translated, it gives CASSLAGRSYEQYF.